The 32 T cell receptor beta chains reported below all come from one sample, sequenced in a study of cytomegalovirus exposure and HLA in healthy donors. Amplification used 60 Vbeta primers and 13 Jbeta primers. This table comes from immunoSEQ multiplex PCR, and its TCRdb copy is limited to in-frame clones, with some not included. The table has some 200,000 clones, roughly 90% seen once. The sample was PBMCs. The receptors were sampled from a young woman in good health and CMV-seronegative.

On this clone itself: The junction departs from the called germline gene at one end, perhaps through a read error. The chain joins TRBV7-9 to TRBJ2-5; 11 bases match TRBD2. Germline V gives CDR1 SEHNR, CDR2 FQNEAQ (reference sequence). The CDR3 loop spans 16 amino acids. CDR3 nucleotides: TGTTCCAGCAGCTTACTAGCGGGAGAGGTACGGGAGACCCAGTACTTC. Its protein is CSSSLLAGEVRETQYF. The full variable domain, in which reference TRBV7-9 and TRBJ2-5 provide the parts outside the CDR3, is DTGVSQNPRHKITKRGQNVTFRCDPISEHNRLYWYRQTLGQGPEFLTYFQNEAQLEKSRLLSDRFSAERPKGSFSTLEIQRTEQGDSAMYLCSSSLLAGEVRETQYFGPGTRLLVL.

In DNA form, the CDR3 reads TGTGCCAGCAGCCAAGGAAATGGCAGGGGCCAAGAGACCCAGTACTTC. It encodes CASSQGNGRGQETQYF. The chain carries TRBV4-2 and TRBJ2-5, with D possibly being TRBD1 (6 bases). V was trimmed by 1 base and J by 1 base, leaving 13 bases between them. This CDR3 spans 16 amino acids. From germline, CDR1 is LGHNA and CDR2 YNFKEQ.

The chain recombines TRBV7-9 with TRBJ1-6; 7 bases align to TRBD1. With V trimmed by 3 bases and J by 7 bases, 12 bases remained unmatched. The CDR3 has 17 amino acids. Germline values: CDR1 SEHNR, CDR2 FQNEAQ (reference sequence). The CDR3 DNA reads TGTGCCAGCAGCTTGCTATCAGGGGGAACCCTAAATTCACCCCTCCACTTT. Translating it yields CASSLLSGGTLNSPLHF.

The gene calls are TRBV29-1 and TRBJ2-7; D is undetermined. The CDR3 contains 11 residues. CDR1 SQVTM and CDR2 ANQGSEA come from the germline V gene. V lost 5 bases to trimming and J lost 0 bases, with 5 bases between them. The DNA of the CDR3 is TGCAGCGTTTCCGTCTCCTACGAGCAGTACTTC. Amino acids: CSVSVSYEQYF.

The chain is built from TRBV2 and TRBJ2-7; a possible D gene is TRBD2 (5 bases). The CDR3 runs 13 residues. CDR1 is SNHLY and CDR2 is FYNNEI in the germline V gene. Trimming shortened V by 7 bases and J by 2 bases, and 12 bases separated the two germline ends. For the CDR3, the DNA is TGTGCCAGCATGGAGGACCGGCCCTACGAGCAGTACTTC. This gives the protein CASMEDRPYEQYF.

The rearrangement links TRBV5-1 to TRBJ1-1, with D possibly being TRBD1 (6 bases). CDR3 length: 13 amino acids. Between the trimmed V and J ends, which lost 4 bases and 11 bases, there was a span of 18 bases. In germline, CDR1 is SGHRS, CDR2 YFSETQ. The CDR3 sequence is CASSREGGAGAFF. CDR3 sequence (DNA): TGCGCCAGCAGCCGGGAAGGGGGTGCCGGGGCTTTCTTT. Using reference TRBV5-1 and TRBJ1-1 for the parts outside the CDR3, the full variable domain is KAGVTQTPRYLIKTRGQQVTLSCSPISGHRSVSWYQQTPGQGLQFLFEYFSETQRNKGNFPGRFSGRQFSNSRSEMNVSTLELGDSALYLCASSREGGAGAFFGQGTRLTVV.

V and J are TRBV7-2 and TRBJ2-1, with a tentative D call TRBD1 (6 bases). CDR1 is SGHTA and CDR2 is FQGNSA in the germline V gene. This CDR3 has 19 residues. V lost 0 bases, J lost 0 bases, and 18 bases lay in between. CDR3 nucleotides: TGTGCCAGCAGCTTAGCGCTGGGCAGGGGCGGTACCTCCTACAATGAGCAGTTCTTC. Amino acid sequence: CASSLALGRGGTSYNEQFF.

The chain employs TRBV10-3 and TRBJ2-7; 11 nucleotides align to TRBD2. The V gene end was trimmed by 7 bases and the J gene end by 2 bases; junction bases not matched to a gene: 7. This CDR3 has 15 amino acids. Germline lookup yields CDR1 ENHRY and CDR2 SYGVKD. Here the CDR3 reads CAITSGLADAYEQYF. For the CDR3, the DNA is TGTGCCATCACCTCGGGACTAGCGGACGCCTACGAGCAGTACTTC.

The chain employs TRBV7-9 and TRBJ1-1; the D gene is possibly TRBD1 (5 bases). Per germline, CDR1 SEHNR and CDR2 FQNEAQ (reference sequence). The CDR3 runs 13 residues. V lost 5 bases and J 4 bases, leaving 11 bases between the germline ends. The chain's CDR3 is CASSRQGGTEAFF. The CDR3 nucleotides are TGTGCCAGCAGCCGTCAGGGCGGCACTGAAGCTTTCTTT.

The CDR3 sequence is CASSLASGPYEQYF. The CDR3 region has the DNA TGTGCCAGCAGCTTGGCTAGCGGACCCTACGAGCAGTACTTC. The genes are TRBV5-4 and TRBJ2-7, with 7 bases matching TRBD2. Germline V lookup: CDR1 SGHNT, CDR2 YYREEE (reference sequence). V gave up 0 bases and J gave up 2 bases; unmatched junction bases: 2. The CDR3 spans 14 residues.

V usage is TRBV10-3 and J usage is TRBJ1-5; possible D gene TRBD1, 5 bases. The CDR3 contains 15 residues. V was cut by 3 bases and J by 6 bases, with 15 bases left in between. Germline V CDR1 and CDR2: ENHRY, SYGVKD. CDR3 DNA sequence: TGTGCCATCAGTGACGGCAGGGCCGATGGTCAGCCCCAGCATTTT. Its protein product is CAISDGRADGQPQHF.

Of note for this clone: An end of the junction differs from the germline gene, which may be a read error. V and J are TRBV6-1 and TRBJ1-2; maybe TRBD1 (6 bases). The germline V gene has CDR1 MNHNS and CDR2 SASEGT. The CDR3 contains 13 residues. CDR3: CASSEGQLGPVAF. The CDR3 nucleotides are TGTGCCAGCAGTGAGGGACAATTAGGACCCGTTGCCTTC.

The CDR3 coding sequence is TGTGCCAGGAGGGGTGTAGCGGGAGGGAACCAAGAGACCCAGTACTTC. Protein: CARRGVAGGNQETQYF. The V and J genes are TRBV2 and TRBJ2-5; TRBD2 agrees at 11 bases. The junction had 9 bases not matched to a gene; V was cut back by 9 bases and J by 0 bases. This CDR3 spans 16 amino acids. Per germline, CDR1 SNHLY and CDR2 FYNNEI. Based on the CDR3 plus reference TRBV2 and TRBJ2-5, the full variable domain is EPEVTQTPSHQVTQMGQEVILRCVPISNHLYFYWYRQILGQKVEFLVSFYNNEISEKSEIFDDQFSVERPDGSNFTLKIRSTKLEDSAMYFCARRGVAGGNQETQYFGPGTRLLVL.

This chain connects TRBV29-1 to TRBJ2-5, with D unresolved. Germline CDR1 reads SQVTM; CDR2 reads ANQGSEA. V dropped 4 bases and J dropped 2 bases, with 8 bases sitting between them. This CDR3 has 12 amino acids. Here the CDR3 reads CSVVQTQETQYF. In nucleotides, the CDR3 is TGCAGCGTTGTACAGACACAAGAGACCCAGTACTTC.

Here the CDR3 DNA reads TGTGCCAGCAGTGAAGTCTACAGGAACAATCAGCCCCAGCATTTT. It translates to CASSEVYRNNQPQHF. This chain connects TRBV2 to TRBJ1-5, with D possibly matching TRBD1 (5 bases). The CDR3 extends over 15 amino acids. Trimming pared 1 base from V and 3 bases from J, leaving 10 bases between. Germline values: CDR1 SNHLY, CDR2 FYNNEI.

V gene TRBV7-2 combines with J gene TRBJ2-7; TRBD1 is a possible D gene (5 bases). Trimming removed 2 bases at V and 6 bases at J, with 14 bases between. From germline, CDR1 is SGHTA and CDR2 FQGNSA. The CDR3 contains 14 residues. In DNA form, the CDR3 reads TGTGCCAGCAGCTTAAGGCAGGGCGAGCTCGAGCAGTACTTC. This encodes CASSLRQGELEQYF.

This chain links TRBV9 with TRBJ1-3, with 8 bases matching TRBD1. The CDR3 length is 15 residues. Germline V gives CDR1 SGDLS, CDR2 YYNGEE. Trimming took 0 bases from V and 3 from J; bases not matched to a gene: 2. CDR3: CASSVEGTGGNTIYF. CDR3 coding DNA: TGTGCCAGCAGCGTAGAAGGGACAGGTGGAAACACCATATATTTT.

The genes are TRBV5-6 and TRBJ2-7; 7 nucleotides agree with TRBD2. V was clipped by 4 bases and J by 0 bases; unmatched bases: 1. The CDR3 spans 13 residues. Germline lookup yields CDR1 SGHDT and CDR2 YYEEEE. CDR3 sequence reads: CASSGRGSYEQYF. The CDR3 nucleotides are TGTGCCAGCAGCGGGAGGGGCTCCTACGAGCAGTACTTC.

This sequence joins TRBV5-6 and TRBJ2-3; possibly TRBD2 for D (6 bases). The CDR3 loop spans 16 amino acids. Germline values: CDR1 SGHDT, CDR2 YYEEEE. Trimming pared 1 base from V and 1 base from J, leaving 13 bases between. This chain's CDR3 is CASSLRTNPGTDTQYF. The CDR3 nucleotides are TGTGCCAGCAGCTTGAGGACTAATCCCGGCACAGATACGCAGTATTTT.

The V call is TRBV9, the J call TRBJ2-7; D is possibly TRBD1 (6 bases). CDR1 and CDR2 from the germline V gene are SGDLS and YYNGEE. Trimming left V 3 bases short and J 1 base short, with 14 bases between. The CDR3 extends over 15 amino acids. The CDR3 protein is CASSEGVSRSYEQYF. The CDR3 DNA sequence: TGTGCCAGCAGCGAGGGGGTAAGCCGGTCCTACGAGCAGTACTTC.

The rearrangement uses TRBV29-1 and TRBJ2-1; TRBD1 agrees at 9 bases. Germline values: CDR1 SQVTM, CDR2 ANQGSEA. V dropped 0 bases and J dropped 7; count of bases not matched to a gene: 10. The CDR3 has 16 amino acids. CDR3 nucleotide sequence: TGCAGCGTTGAAGATATAGAGGACAGGGGACGGAATGAGCAGTTCTTC. Protein sequence: CSVEDIEDRGRNEQFF.

The chain carries TRBV7-2 and TRBJ2-5; 13 bases align to TRBD2. V lost 4 bases, J lost 4 bases, and 9 bases stayed unmatched. Germline values: CDR1 SGHTA, CDR2 FQGNSA. There are 17 residues in the CDR3. The CDR3 DNA reads TGTGCCAGCAGCTCCTTGGGGACTAGCGGGGCAAGAGAGACCCAGTACTTC. Translating gives CASSSLGTSGARETQYF.

V and J are TRBV15 and TRBJ1-2; D may be TRBD1 (5 bases). CDR1 LNHNV and CDR2 YYDKDF come from the germline V gene (reference sequence). Between the trimmed V and J ends, which lost 9 bases and 5 bases, there was a span of 22 bases. There are 15 residues in the CDR3. The CDR3 DNA sequence: TGTGCCACTTATGGCGCAGGGCTGGGCTCTTATGGCTACACCTTC. This encodes CATYGAGLGSYGYTF.

This chain joins TRBV5-1 and TRBJ2-6, with D possibly TRBD2 on 6 matching bases. V gave up 0 bases and J gave up 2 bases, with 15 bases separating them. This CDR3 has 18 amino acids. The germline CDR1 and CDR2 sequences are SGHRS and YFSETQ. The CDR3 sequence is CASSLAVPGGTGANVLTF. CDR3 DNA sequence: TGCGCCAGCAGCTTGGCGGTTCCTGGGGGGACTGGGGCCAACGTCCTGACTTTC. The variable domain in full, completed from reference TRBV5-1 and TRBJ2-6, reads KAGVTQTPRYLIKTRGQQVTLSCSPISGHRSVSWYQQTPGQGLQFLFEYFSETQRNKGNFPGRFSGRQFSNSRSEMNVSTLELGDSALYLCASSLAVPGGTGANVLTFGAGSRLTVL.

The V and J genes are TRBV10-3 and TRBJ1-2; weak D call: TRBD1 (6 bases). The CDR3 length is 14 residues. V lost 5 bases, J lost 0 bases, and 10 bases lay in between. The germline gives CDR1 ENHRY, CDR2 SYGVKD. CDR3 in amino acids: CAISRTDSNYGYTF. Written as DNA, the CDR3 is TGTGCCATCAGTCGGACAGACTCTAACTATGGCTACACCTTC.

The chain couples TRBV19 to TRBJ2-7, with 14 bases matching TRBD2. This CDR3 spans 15 amino acids. J lost 6 bases, V lost 5 bases, and 6 bases had no gene match. CDR1 and CDR2 (germline): LNHDA, SQIVND (reference sequence). The chain's CDR3 is CASSATSGGAREQYF. CDR3 bases: TGTGCCAGTAGTGCGACTAGCGGGGGGGCCCGCGAGCAGTACTTC.

V gene TRBV27 combines with J gene TRBJ2-7; the D is unclear. This CDR3 spans 11 amino acids. V dropped 0 bases and J dropped 6 bases, with 3 bases sitting between them. The germline V gene encodes CDR1 MNHEY and CDR2 SMNVEV (reference sequence). CDR3 in DNA: TGTGCCAGCAGTTTATCCGGCGAGCAGTACTTC. Protein sequence: CASSLSGEQYF.

The chain has TRBV5-1 and TRBJ2-7; D gene ambiguous. The germline gives CDR1 SGHRS, CDR2 YFSETQ. V shed 0 bases and J shed 5 bases, with 12 bases lying between them. The CDR3 is made up of 14 amino acids. The CDR3 region has the DNA TGCGCCAGCAGCTTGGAGTCTAAAATCCACGAGCAGTACTTC. Its protein is CASSLESKIHEQYF.

This clone was counted once. This chain connects TRBV5-5 to TRBJ1-2; the match to TRBD1 covers 8 bases. Trimming cost V 4 bases and J 4 bases; bases outside gene matches: 9. This CDR3 spans 15 amino acids. Germline lookup yields CDR1 SGHKS and CDR2 YYEKEE (reference sequence). The CDR3 loop is CASSVGQARVYGYTF. In DNA form, the CDR3 reads TGTGCCAGCAGCGTGGGACAGGCCAGAGTCTATGGCTACACCTTC.

The DNA for the CDR3 is TGTGCCAGCAGTCGAGAAGTTGCAACTAATGAAAAACTGTTTTTT. This translates into CASSREVATNEKLFF. V is TRBV6-4 and J is TRBJ1-4; D gene uncertain. The CDR3 sequence is 15 residues long. The ends were cut back, 5 bases at V and 0 bases at J, with 10 bases in the middle. In germline, CDR1 is MRHNA, CDR2 SNTAGT.

The chain combines TRBV6-1 with TRBJ1-4, with 7 bases that match TRBD1. The CDR3 is made up of 16 amino acids. V was clipped by 3 bases and J by 3 bases; unmatched bases: 7. Germline V gene data show CDR1 as MNHNS and CDR2 as SASEGT. CDR3 protein: CASSETTQGPNEKLFF. The CDR3 DNA reads TGTGCCAGCAGTGAGACTACACAGGGGCCTAATGAAAAACTGTTTTTT.

The sample holds a few counts of this clone. The V gene is TRBV7-2, the J gene TRBJ2-1; possible D gene TRBD1, 6 bases. This CDR3 is 12 amino acids long. The germline V gene has CDR1 SGHTA and CDR2 FQGNSA. The V and J ends lost 6 bases and 7 bases respectively, with 10 bases between them. The CDR3 protein is CASRDRRNEQFF. The CDR3 DNA reads TGTGCCAGCAGAGACAGGCGGAATGAGCAGTTCTTC. Full variable domain (outside the CDR3, taken from reference TRBV7-2 and TRBJ2-1): GAGVSQSPSNKVTEKGKDVELRCDPISGHTALYWYRQSLGQGLEFLIYFQGNSAPDKSGLPSDRFSAERTGGSVSTLTIQRTQQEDSAVYLCASRDRRNEQFFGPGTRLTVL.